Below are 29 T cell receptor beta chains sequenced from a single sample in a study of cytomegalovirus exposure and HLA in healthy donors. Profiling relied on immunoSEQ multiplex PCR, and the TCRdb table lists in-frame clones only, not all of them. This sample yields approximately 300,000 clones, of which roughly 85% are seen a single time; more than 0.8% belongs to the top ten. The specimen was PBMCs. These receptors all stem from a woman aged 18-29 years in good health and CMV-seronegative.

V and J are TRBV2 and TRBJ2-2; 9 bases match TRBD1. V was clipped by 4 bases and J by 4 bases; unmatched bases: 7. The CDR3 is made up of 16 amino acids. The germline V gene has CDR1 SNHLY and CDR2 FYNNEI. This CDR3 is CASSGTGGGSTGELFF. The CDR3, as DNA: TGTGCCAGCAGTGGCACAGGGGGCGGGAGCACCGGGGAGCTGTTTTTT. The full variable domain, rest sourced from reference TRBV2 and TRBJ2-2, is EPEVTQTPSHQVTQMGQEVILRCVPISNHLYFYWYRQILGQKVEFLVSFYNNEISEKSEIFDDQFSVERPDGSNFTLKIRSTKLEDSAMYFCASSGTGGGSTGELFFGEGSRLTVL.

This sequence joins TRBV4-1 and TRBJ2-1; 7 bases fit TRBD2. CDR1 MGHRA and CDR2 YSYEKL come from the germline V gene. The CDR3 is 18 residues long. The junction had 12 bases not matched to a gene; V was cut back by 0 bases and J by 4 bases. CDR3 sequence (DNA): TGCGCCAGCAGCCAAGAAGGGCGTCGACTAGCAGTATACAATGAGCAGTTCTTC. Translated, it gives CASSQEGRRLAVYNEQFF.

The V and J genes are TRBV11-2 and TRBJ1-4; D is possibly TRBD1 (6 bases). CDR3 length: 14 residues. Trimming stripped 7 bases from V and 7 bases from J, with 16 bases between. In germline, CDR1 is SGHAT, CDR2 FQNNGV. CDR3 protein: CASTLGGDGEKLFF. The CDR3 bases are TGTGCCAGCACCCTAGGGGGGGACGGTGAAAAACTGTTTTTT.

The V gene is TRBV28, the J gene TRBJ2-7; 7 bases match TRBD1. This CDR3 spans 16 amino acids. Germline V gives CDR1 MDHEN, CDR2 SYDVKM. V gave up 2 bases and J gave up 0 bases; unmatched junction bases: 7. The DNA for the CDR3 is TGTGCCAGCAGTTTAGGCACCAGGGGGAGCTCCTACGAGCAGTACTTC. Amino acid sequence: CASSLGTRGSSYEQYF.

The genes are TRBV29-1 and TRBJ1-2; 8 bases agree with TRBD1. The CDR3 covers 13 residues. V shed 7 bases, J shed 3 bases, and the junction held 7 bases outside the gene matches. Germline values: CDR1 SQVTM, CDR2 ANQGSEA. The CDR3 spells CSAVMTGDYGYTF. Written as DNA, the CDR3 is TGCAGCGCTGTCATGACAGGGGACTATGGCTACACCTTC.

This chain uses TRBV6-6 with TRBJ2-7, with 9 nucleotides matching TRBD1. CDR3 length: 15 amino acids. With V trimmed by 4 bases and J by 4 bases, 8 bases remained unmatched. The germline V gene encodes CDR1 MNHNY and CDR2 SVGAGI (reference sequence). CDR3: CASSLTRGQGYEQYF. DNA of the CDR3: TGTGCCAGCAGTTTAACCCGGGGACAGGGTTACGAGCAGTACTTC.

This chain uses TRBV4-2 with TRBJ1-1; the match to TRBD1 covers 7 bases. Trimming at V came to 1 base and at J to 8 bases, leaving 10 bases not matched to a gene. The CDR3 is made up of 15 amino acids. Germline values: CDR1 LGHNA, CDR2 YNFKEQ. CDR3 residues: CASSQASTGRIEAFF. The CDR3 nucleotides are TGTGCCAGCAGCCAAGCCTCGACAGGGAGAATAGAAGCTTTCTTT.

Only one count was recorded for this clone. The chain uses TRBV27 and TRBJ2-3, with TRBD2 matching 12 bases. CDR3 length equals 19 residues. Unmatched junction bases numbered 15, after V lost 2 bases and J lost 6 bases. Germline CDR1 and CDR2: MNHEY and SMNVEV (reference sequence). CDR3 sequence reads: CASSLRETGGLAGGDTQYF. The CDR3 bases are TGTGCCAGCAGTTTACGGGAGACAGGGGGGCTAGCGGGAGGGGATACGCAGTATTTT.

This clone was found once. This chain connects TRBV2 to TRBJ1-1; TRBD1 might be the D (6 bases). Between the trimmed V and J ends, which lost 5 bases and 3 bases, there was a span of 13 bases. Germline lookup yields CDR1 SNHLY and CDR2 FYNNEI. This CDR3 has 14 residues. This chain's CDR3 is CASSQQGRDTEAFF. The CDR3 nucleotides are TGTGCCAGCAGTCAACAGGGAAGGGACACTGAAGCTTTCTTT.

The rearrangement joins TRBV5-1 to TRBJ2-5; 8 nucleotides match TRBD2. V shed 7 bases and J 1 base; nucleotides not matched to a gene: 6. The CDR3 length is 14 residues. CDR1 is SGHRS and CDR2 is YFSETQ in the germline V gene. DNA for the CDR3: TGCGCCAGCGGACTAGCTAATTCCCAAGAGACCCAGTACTTC. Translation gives CASGLANSQETQYF. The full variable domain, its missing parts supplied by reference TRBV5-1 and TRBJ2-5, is KAGVTQTPRYLIKTRGQQVTLSCSPISGHRSVSWYQQTPGQGLQFLFEYFSETQRNKGNFPGRFSGRQFSNSRSEMNVSTLELGDSALYLCASGLANSQETQYFGPGTRLLVL.

The CDR3 loop is CASSSLAATDTQYF. CDR3 sequence (DNA): TGTGCCAGCAGCTCACTAGCGGCCACAGATACGCAGTATTTT. V and J are TRBV7-2 and TRBJ2-3, with 8 positions matching TRBD2. Germline V lookup: CDR1 SGHTA, CDR2 FQGNSA. The CDR3 has 14 residues. The junction had 2 bases not matched to a gene; V was cut back by 4 bases and J by 2 bases.

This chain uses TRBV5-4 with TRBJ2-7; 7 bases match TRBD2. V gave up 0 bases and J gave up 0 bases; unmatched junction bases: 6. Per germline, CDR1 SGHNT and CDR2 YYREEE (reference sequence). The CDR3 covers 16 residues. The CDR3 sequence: CASSLGTLADSYEQYF. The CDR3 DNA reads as TGTGCCAGCAGCTTGGGGACGCTAGCGGACTCCTACGAGCAGTACTTC.

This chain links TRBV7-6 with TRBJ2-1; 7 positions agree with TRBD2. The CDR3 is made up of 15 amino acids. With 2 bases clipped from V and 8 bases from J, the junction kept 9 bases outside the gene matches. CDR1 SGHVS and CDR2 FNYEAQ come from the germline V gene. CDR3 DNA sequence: TGTGCCAGCAGCTTACGGCGGGAGCCGAGTGATGAGCAGTTCTTC. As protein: CASSLRREPSDEQFF.

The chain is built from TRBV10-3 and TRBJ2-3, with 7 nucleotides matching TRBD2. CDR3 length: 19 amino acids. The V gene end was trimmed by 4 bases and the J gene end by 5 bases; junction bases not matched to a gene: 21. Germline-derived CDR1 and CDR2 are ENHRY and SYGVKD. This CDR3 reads CAISGFQEGRERGKDTQYF. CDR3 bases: TGTGCCATCAGTGGGTTTCAGGAAGGGCGGGAGAGGGGCAAAGATACGCAGTATTTT.

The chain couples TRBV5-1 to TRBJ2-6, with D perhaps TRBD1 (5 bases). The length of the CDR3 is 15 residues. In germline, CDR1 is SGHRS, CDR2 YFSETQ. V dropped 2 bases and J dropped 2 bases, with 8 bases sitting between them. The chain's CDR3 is CASSLTGAGANVLTF. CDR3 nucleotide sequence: TGCGCCAGCAGCTTAACAGGAGCTGGGGCCAACGTCCTGACTTTC.

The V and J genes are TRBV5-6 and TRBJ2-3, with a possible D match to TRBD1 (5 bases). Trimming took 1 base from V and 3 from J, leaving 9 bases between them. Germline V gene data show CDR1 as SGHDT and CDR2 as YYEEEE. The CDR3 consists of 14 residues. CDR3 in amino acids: CASSLPGSTDTQYF. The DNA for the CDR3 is TGTGCCAGCAGCTTGCCAGGGTCAACAGATACGCAGTATTTT.

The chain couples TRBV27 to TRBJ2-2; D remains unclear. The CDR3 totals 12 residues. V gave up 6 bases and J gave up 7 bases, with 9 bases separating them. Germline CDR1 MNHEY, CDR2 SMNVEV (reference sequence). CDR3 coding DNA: TGTGCCAGCAGCCGACTGGACGGGGAGCTGTTTTTT. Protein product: CASSRLDGELFF.

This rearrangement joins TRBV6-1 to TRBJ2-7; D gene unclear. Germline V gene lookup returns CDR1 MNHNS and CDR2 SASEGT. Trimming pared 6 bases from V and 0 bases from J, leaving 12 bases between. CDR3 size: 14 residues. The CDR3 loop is CASSPSVSSYEQYF. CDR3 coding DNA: TGTGCCAGCAGCCCCAGCGTGAGCTCCTACGAGCAGTACTTC.

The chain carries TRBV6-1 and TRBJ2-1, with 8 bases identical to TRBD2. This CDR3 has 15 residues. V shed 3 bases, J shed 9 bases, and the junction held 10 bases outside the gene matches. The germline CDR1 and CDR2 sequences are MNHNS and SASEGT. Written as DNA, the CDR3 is TGTGCCAGCAGTGAGAGAAACGGGCTAGCGGGTGAGCAGTTCTTC. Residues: CASSERNGLAGEQFF.

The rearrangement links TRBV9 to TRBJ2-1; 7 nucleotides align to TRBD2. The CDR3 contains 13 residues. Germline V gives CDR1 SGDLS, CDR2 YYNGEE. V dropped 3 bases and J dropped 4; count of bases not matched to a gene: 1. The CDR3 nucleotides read TGTGCCAGCAGCGCGGGACTATACAATGAGCAGTTCTTC. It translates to CASSAGLYNEQFF.

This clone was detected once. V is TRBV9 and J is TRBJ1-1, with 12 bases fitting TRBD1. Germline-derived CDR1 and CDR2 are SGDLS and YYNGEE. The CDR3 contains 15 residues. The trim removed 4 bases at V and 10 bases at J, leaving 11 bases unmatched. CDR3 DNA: TGTGCCAGCAGCCCCACCTCGGGACAGGGGGCGGGAGCTTTCTTT. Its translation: CASSPTSGQGAGAFF.

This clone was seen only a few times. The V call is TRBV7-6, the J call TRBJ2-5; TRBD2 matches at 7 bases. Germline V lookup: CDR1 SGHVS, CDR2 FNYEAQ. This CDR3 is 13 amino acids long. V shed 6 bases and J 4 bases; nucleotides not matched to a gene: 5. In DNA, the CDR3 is TGTGCCAGCAGACAAGGGACTATAGAGACCCAGTACTTC. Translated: CASRQGTIETQYF.

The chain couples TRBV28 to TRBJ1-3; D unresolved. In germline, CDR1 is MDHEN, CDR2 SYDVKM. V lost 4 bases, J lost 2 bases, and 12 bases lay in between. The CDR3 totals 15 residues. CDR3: CASSSPGSAGNTIYF. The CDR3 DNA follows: TGTGCCAGCAGTTCCCCCGGGAGCGCTGGAAACACCATATATTTT.

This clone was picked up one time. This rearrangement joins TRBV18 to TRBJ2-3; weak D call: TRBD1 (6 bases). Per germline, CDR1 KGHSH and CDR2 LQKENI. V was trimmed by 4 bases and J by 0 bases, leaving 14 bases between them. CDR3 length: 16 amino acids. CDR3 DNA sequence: TGTGCCAGCTCACGGACCAGGGGAACTAGCACAGATACGCAGTATTTT. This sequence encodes CASSRTRGTSTDTQYF.

The CDR3 region has the DNA TGTGCCAGCAGTTCATCGAGAGCAGGGGGAAATGAAAAACTGTTTTTT. Translating it yields CASSSSRAGGNEKLFF. The V gene is TRBV6-5, the J gene TRBJ1-4; TRBD1 agrees at 7 bases. V lost 4 bases, J lost 5 bases, and 10 bases stayed unmatched. Germline lookup yields CDR1 MNHEY and CDR2 SVGAGI. CDR3 length equals 16 residues.

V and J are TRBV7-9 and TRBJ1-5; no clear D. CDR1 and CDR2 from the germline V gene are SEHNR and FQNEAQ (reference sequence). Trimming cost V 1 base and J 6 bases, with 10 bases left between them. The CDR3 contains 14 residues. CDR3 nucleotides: TGTGCCAGCAGCTTAGAGGGAGGTCTTCAGCCCCAGCATTTT. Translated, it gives CASSLEGGLQPQHF.

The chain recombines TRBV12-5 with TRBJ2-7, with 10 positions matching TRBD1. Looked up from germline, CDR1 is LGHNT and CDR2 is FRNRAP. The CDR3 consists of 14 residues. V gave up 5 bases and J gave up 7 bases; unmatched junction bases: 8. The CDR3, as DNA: TGTGCTAGTGGTGGGACAGGGGCCCTGGGAGAGCAGTACTTC. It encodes CASGGTGALGEQYF.

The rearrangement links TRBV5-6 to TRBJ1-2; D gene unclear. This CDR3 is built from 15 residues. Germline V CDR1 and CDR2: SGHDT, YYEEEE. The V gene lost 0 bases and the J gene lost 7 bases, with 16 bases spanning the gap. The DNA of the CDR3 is TGTGCCAGCAGCTTGGCCAATGAGGGATGGGCTGGCTACACCTTC. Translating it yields CASSLANEGWAGYTF.

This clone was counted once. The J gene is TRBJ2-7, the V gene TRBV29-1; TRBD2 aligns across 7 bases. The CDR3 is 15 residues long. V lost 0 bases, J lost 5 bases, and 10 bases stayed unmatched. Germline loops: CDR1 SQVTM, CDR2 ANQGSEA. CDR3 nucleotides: TGCAGCGTTGAAGATATGGGCGGGAGTGGCGACGAGCAGTACTTC. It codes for CSVEDMGGSGDEQYF.